Listed below are T cell receptor beta chains from one sample, sequenced in a study of post-analysis software for immune sequencing data. Via MiXCR, TCRdb re-called the PCR reads, giving one row per CDR3 protein. Of about 560,000 distinct CDR3 sequences listed, roughly 47% were seen once; the top ten hold around 1.7%. Sequencing used blood. The origin of the receptors is a girl under 18 with multiple sclerosis. The conserved cysteine and the conserved F or W are not part of the CDR3 here.

>TRBJ2-2|TRBV6-6
ASSYRPEYTGELF
>TRBJ2-1|TRBV5-6
ASSLEISPVGEQF
>TRBJ2-1|TRBV24-1
ATSDLRWGQSLYNEQF
>TRBJ2-2|TRBV29-1
SGVLAENTGELF
>TRBJ2-3|TRBV5-1
ASIATGRPDTQY
>TRBJ2-7|TRBV7-2
ASSRPGTGAYEQY
>TRBJ2-1|TRBV20-1
SARDQETIYNEQF
>TRBJ2-5|TRBV7-2
ASSSRRGGRETQY
>TRBJ2-7|TRBV2
ASKSDRAIYEQY
>TRBJ2-7|TRBV7-8
ASSLHGQATTYEQY
>TRBJ2-7|TRBV6-6
ASTLAGVWYEQY
>TRBJ2-1|TRBV20-1
SARERGRSSYNEQF
>TRBJ2-5|TRBV14
AGSPRTGAGTQY
>TRBJ2-7|TRBV27
ASSRLAEPYEQY
>TRBJ1-2|TRBV6-5
ASRTSGNYGYT
>TRBJ1-5|TRBV15
ATSRVLPDRGNQPQH
>TRBJ1-5|TRBV7-9
ASSHQGGNQPQH
>TRBJ1-1|TRBV5-1
ASSLGQPNTEAF
>TRBJ1-5|TRBV12-3/TRBV12-4
ASSPPTETNQPQH
>TRBJ2-7|TRBV9
ASSARDRNYEQY
>TRBJ2-1|TRBV12-3/TRBV12-4
ASSTGQGQETQF
>TRBJ2-7|TRBV25-1
ASSEAGQSSYEQY
>TRBJ2-3|TRBV29-1
SVGHLTTDTQY
>NA|TRBV12-3/TRBV12-4
ASSLGRIYYEQY
>TRBJ2-1|TRBV12-3/TRBV12-4
ASSLMGREWNEQF
>TRBJ1-4|TRBV28
ASRPTGPNEKLF
>TRBJ2-3|TRBV5-1
ASRRTTTSTDTQY